This TCR beta chain was obtained from a study of shared clonotypes between healthy human individuals. This clone was seen a few times. Other DNA sequences from this sample encode an identical CDR3 as well. The repertoire was sequenced with immunoSEQ multiplex PCR; TCRdb's copy has only in-frame clones and lacks some. This sample has fewer than 700,000 clones, with roughly 79% found just once. Trimming took 0 bases from V and 0 from J, leaving 11 bases between them. CDR1 and CDR2 (germline): SGHRS, YFSETQ. The length of the CDR3 is 16 residues. Sequences were obtained from PBMCs. V usage is TRBV5-1 and J usage is TRBJ2-3; D may be TRBD2 (5 bases). The sequence came from a woman in her 40s in good health. Some clones in this sample may be carry-over from other donors' samples. The CDR3 spells CASSLVGSSSTDTQYF. The CDR3 DNA reads as TGCGCCAGCAGCTTGGTGGGGAGTTCTAGCACAGATACGCAGTATTTT. The whole variable domain, filled in from reference TRBV5-1 and TRBJ2-3, reads KAGVTQTPRYLIKTRGQQVTLSCSPISGHRSVSWYQQTPGQGLQFLFEYFSETQRNKGNFPGRFSGRQFSNSRSEMNVSTLELGDSALYLCASSLVGSSSTDTQYFGPGTRLTVL.